This T cell receptor beta chain was sequenced during a study of blood T cell repertoires in COVID-19. Study as a whole: PBMCs, B-cell-depleted T cells, or T cells provided the cDNA or gDNA that made up the material.

The authors' processing: Using reference gene primer amplification, nucleated cell counts were estimated. This table comes from immunoSEQ multiplex PCR, and its TCRdb copy is limited to in-frame clones, with some not included. V and J calls and clone size are given by that table; D and trimming were obtained from the DNA. The sample consists of 540,000 or so clones, roughly nine tenths of them appearing once. Germline loops: CDR1 SGHRS, CDR2 YFSETQ. Trimming cost V 1 base and J 6 bases, with 17 bases left between them. The CDR3 has 15 residues. Sequencing was done on a sample of peripheral blood. The chain joins TRBV5-1 to TRBJ2-7; D is possibly TRBD2 (5 bases). The TCR originated in a woman aged 45-59 years with COVID-19, enrolled during active disease. CDR3 protein: CASSLSRLAGSEQYF. For the CDR3, the DNA is TGCGCCAGCAGCTTGAGTCGGCTAGCTGGTTCCGAGCAGTACTTC.